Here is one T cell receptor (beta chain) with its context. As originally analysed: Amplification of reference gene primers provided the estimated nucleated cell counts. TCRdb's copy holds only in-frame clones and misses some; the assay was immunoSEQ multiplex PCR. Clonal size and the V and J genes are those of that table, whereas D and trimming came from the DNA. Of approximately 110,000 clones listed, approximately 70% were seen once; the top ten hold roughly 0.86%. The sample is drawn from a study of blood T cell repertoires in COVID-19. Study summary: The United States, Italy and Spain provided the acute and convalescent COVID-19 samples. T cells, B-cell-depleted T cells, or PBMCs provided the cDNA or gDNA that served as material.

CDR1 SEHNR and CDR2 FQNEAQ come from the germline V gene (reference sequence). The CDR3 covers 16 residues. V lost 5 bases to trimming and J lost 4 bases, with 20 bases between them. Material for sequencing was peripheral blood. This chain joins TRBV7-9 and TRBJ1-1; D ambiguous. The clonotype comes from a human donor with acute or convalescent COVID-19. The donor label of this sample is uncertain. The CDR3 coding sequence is TGTGCCAGCAGCCGAGAGGGTTCCAGGTACGGCACTGAAGCTTTCTTT. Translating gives CASSREGSRYGTEAFF.